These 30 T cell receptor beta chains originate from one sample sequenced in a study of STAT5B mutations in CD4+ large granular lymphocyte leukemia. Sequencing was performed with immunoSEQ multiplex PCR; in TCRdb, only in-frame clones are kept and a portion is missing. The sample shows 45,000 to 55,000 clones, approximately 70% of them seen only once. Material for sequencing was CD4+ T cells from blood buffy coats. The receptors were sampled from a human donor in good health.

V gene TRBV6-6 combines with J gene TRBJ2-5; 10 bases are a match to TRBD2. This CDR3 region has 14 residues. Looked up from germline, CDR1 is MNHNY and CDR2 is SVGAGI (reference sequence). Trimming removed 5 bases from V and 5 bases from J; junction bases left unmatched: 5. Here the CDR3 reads CASSPSGGVETQYF. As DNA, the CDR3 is TGTGCCAGCAGTCCCAGCGGGGGGGTGGAGACCCAGTACTTC.

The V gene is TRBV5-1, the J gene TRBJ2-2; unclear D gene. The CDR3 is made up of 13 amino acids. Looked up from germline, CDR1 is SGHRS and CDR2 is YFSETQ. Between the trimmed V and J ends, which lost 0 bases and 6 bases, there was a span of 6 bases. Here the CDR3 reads CASSLVGSGELFF. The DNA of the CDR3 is TGCGCCAGCAGCTTGGTGGGGTCCGGGGAGCTGTTTTTT.

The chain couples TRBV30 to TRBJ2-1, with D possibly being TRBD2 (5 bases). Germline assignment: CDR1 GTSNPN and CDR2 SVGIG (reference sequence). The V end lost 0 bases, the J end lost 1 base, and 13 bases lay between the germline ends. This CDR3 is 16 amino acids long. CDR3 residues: CAWSVTRVGSYNEQFF. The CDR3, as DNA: TGTGCCTGGAGTGTAACGAGGGTCGGGTCCTACAATGAGCAGTTCTTC.

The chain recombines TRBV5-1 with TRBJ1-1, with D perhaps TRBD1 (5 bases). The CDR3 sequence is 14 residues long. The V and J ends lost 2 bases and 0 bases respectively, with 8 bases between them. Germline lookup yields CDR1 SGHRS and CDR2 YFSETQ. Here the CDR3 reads CASSFGDLNTEAFF. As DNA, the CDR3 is TGCGCCAGCAGCTTCGGGGACTTGAACACTGAAGCTTTCTTT.

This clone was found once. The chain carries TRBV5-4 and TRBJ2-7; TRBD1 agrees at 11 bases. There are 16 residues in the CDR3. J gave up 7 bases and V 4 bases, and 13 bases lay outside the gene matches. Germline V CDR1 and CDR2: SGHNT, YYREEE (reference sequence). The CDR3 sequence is CASSLGGWTGGREQYV. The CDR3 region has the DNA TGTGCCAGCAGCCTGGGGGGCTGGACAGGGGGCCGGGAGCAGTACGTC.

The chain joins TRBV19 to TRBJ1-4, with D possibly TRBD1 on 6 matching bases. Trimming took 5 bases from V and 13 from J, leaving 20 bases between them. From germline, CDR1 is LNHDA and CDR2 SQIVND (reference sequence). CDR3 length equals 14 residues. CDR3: CASSLTGMSEVLFF. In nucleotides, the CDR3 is TGTGCCAGTAGTTTGACAGGAATGTCAGAAGTACTGTTTTTT.

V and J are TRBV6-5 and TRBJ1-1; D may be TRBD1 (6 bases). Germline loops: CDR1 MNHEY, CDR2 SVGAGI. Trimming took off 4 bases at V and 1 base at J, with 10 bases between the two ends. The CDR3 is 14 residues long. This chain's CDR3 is CASSSVQGNTEAFF. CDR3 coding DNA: TGTGCCAGCAGTTCAGTACAGGGGAACACTGAAGCTTTCTTT.

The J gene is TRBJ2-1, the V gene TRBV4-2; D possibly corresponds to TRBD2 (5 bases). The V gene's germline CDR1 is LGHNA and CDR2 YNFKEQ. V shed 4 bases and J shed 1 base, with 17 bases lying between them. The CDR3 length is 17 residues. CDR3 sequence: CASSPKGDSVSYNEQFF. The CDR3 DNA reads TGTGCCAGCAGCCCAAAGGGAGACTCGGTATCCTACAATGAGCAGTTCTTC.

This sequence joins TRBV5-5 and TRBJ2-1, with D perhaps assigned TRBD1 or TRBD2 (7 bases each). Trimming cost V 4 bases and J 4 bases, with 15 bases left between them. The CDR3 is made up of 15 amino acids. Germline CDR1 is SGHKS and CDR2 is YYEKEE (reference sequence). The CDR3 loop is CASSREGASYNEQFF. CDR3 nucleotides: TGTGCCAGCAGCAGGGAGGGGGCCTCGTACAATGAGCAGTTCTTC.

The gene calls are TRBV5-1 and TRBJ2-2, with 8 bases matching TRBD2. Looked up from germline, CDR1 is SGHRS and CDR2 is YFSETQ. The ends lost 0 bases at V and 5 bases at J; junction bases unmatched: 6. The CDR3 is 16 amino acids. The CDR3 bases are TGCGCCAGCAGCTTGGACGCGGCGGGGGGAACCGGGGAGCTGTTTTTT. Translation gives CASSLDAAGGTGELFF.

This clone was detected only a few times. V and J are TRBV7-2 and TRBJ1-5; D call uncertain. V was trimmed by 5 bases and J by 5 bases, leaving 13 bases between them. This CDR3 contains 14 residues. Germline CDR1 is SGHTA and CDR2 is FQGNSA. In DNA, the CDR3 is TGTGCCAGCAGCCCACACCGCTCTCATCAGCCCCAGCATTTT. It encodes CASSPHRSHQPQHF.

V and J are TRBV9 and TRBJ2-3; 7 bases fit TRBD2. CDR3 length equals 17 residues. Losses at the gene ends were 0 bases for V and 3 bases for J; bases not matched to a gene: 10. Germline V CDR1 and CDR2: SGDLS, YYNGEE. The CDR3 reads CASSVGVFRGVTDTQYF. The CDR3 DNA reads TGTGCCAGCAGCGTAGGGGTGTTTCGGGGGGTTACAGATACGCAGTATTTT.

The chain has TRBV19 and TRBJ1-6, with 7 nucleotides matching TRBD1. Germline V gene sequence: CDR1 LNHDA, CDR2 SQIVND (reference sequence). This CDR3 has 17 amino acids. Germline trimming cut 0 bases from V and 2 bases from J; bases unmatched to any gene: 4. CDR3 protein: CASSIDLDRPYNSPLHF. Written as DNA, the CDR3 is TGTGCCAGTAGTATAGACCTGGACAGGCCCTATAATTCACCCCTCCACTTT. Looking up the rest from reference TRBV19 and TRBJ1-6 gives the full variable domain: DGGITQSPKYLFRKEGQNVTLSCEQNLNHDAMYWYRQDPGQGLRLIYYSQIVNDFQKGDIAEGYSVSREKKESFPLTVTSAQKNPTAFYLCASSIDLDRPYNSPLHFGNGTRLTVT.

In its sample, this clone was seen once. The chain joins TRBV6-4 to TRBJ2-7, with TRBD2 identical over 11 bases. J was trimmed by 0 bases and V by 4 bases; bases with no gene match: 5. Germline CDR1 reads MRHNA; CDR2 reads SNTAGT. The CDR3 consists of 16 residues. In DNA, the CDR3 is TGTGCCAGCAGTGTAACGACTAGCGGGGTCTCCTACGAGCAGTACGTC. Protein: CASSVTTSGVSYEQYV.

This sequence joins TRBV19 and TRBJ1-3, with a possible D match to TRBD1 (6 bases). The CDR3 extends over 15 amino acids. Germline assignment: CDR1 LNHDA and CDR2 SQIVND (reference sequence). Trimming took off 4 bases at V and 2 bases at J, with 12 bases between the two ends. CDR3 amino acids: CASSKDSNPGNTIYF. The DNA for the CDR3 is TGTGCCAGTAGTAAGGACAGCAACCCTGGAAACACCATATATTTT.

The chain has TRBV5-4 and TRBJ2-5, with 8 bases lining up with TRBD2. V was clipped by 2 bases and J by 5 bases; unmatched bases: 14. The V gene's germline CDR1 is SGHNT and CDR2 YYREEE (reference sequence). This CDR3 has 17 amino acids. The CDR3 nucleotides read TGTGCCAGCAGCTTTATGAATAGCGGGGCACCCCGGGAGACCCAGTACTTC. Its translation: CASSFMNSGAPRETQYF.

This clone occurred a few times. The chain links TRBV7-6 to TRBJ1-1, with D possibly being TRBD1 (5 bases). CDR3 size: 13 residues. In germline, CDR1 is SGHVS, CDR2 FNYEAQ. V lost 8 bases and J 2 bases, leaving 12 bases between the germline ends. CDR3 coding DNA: TGTGCCAGCGGGAGGGGCATAAACACTGAAGCTTTCTTT. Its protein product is CASGRGINTEAFF. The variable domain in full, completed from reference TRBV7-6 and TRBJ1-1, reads GAGVSQSPRYKVTKRGQDVALRCDPISGHVSLYWYRQALGQGPEFLTYFNYEAQQDKSGLPNDRFSAERPEGSISTLTIQRTEQRDSAMYRCASGRGINTEAFFGQGTRLTVV.

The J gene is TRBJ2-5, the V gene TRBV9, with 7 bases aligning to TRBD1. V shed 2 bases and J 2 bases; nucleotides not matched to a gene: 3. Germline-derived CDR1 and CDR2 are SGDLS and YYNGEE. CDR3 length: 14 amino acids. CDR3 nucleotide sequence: TGTGCCAGCAGCGTCGGGACAGTACAAGAGACCCAGTACTTC. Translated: CASSVGTVQETQYF. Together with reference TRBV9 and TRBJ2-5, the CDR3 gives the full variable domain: DSGVTQTPKHLITATGQRVTLRCSPRSGDLSVYWYQQSLDQGLQFLIQYYNGEERAKGNILERFSAQQFPDLHSELNLSSLELGDSALYFCASSVGTVQETQYFGPGTRLLVL.

CDR3 DNA: TGTGCCTGGAGTGTCCGGCGGGCAGATACGCAGTATTTT. Its translation is CAWSVRRADTQYF. The chain combines TRBV30 with TRBJ2-3, with D possibly matching TRBD2 (5 bases). The V gene lost 0 bases and the J gene lost 4 bases, with 8 bases spanning the gap. From germline, CDR1 is GTSNPN and CDR2 SVGIG (reference sequence). The CDR3 sequence is 13 residues long.

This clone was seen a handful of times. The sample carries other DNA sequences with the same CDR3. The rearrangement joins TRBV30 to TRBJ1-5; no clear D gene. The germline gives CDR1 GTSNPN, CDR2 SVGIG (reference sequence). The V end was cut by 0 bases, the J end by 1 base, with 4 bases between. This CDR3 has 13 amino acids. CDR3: CAWSVRSNQPQHF. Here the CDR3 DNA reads TGTGCCTGGAGTGTACGGAGCAATCAGCCCCAGCATTTT.

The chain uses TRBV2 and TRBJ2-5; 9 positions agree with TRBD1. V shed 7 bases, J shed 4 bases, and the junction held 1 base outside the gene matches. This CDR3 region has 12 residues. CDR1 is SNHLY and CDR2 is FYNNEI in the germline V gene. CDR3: CASKDRGETQYF. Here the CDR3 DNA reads TGTGCCAGCAAGGACAGGGGAGAGACCCAGTACTTC.

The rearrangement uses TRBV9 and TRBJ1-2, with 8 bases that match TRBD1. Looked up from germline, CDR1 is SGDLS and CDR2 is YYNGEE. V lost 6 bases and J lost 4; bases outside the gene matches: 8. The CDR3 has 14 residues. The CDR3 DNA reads TGTGCCAGCACACCGGGACAGGACTCCTATGGCTACACCTTC. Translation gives CASTPGQDSYGYTF.

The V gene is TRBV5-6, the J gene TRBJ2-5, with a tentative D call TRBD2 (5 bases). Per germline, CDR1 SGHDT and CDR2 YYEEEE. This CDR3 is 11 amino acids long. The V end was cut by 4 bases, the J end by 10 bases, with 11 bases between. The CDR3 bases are TGTGCCAGCAGCCGAGGTGGAGGCCAGTACTTC. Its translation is CASSRGGGQYF.

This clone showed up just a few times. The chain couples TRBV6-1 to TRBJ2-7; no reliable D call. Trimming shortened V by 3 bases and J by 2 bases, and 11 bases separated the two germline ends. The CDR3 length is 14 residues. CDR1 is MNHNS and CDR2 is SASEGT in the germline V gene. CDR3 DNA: TGTGCCAGCAGTGAGGAAGGCGGAACCTACGAGCAGTACTTC. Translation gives CASSEEGGTYEQYF.

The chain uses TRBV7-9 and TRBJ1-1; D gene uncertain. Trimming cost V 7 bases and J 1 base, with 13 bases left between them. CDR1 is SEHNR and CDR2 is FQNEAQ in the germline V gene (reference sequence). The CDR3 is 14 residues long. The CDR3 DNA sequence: TGTGCCAGCACCGCGTTCGCGGGGAACACTGAAGCTTTCTTT. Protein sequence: CASTAFAGNTEAFF.

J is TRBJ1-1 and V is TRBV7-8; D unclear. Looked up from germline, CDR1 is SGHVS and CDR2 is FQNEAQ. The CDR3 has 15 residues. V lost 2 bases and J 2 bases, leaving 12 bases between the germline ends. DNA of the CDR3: TGTGCCAGCAGCTTATGGGGAGCCGGTAACACTGAAGCTTTCTTT. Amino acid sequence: CASSLWGAGNTEAFF. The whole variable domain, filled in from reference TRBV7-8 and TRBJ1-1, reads GAGVSQSPRYKVAKRGQDVALRCDPISGHVSLFWYQQALGQGPEFLTYFQNEAQLDKSGLPSDRFFAERPEGSVSTLKIQRTQQEDSAVYLCASSLWGAGNTEAFFGQGTRLTVV.

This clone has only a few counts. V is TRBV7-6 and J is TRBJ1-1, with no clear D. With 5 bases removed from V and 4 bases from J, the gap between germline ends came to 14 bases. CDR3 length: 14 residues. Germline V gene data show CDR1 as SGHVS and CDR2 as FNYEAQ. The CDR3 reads CASSPGSLGTEAFF. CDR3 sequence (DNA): TGTGCCAGCAGCCCCGGGTCCCTGGGCACTGAAGCTTTCTTT.

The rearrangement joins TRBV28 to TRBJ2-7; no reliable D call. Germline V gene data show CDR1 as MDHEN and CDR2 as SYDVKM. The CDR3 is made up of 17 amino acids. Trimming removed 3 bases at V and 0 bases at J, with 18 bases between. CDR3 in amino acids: CASSFSYSIAGSYEQYF. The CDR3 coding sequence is TGTGCCAGCAGTTTCTCGTACAGTATCGCCGGCTCCTACGAGCAGTACTTC. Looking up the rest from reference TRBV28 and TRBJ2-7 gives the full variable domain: DVKVTQSSRYLVKRTGEKVFLECVQDMDHENMFWYRQDPGLGLRLIYFSYDVKMKEKGDIPEGYSVSREKKERFSLILESASTNQTSMYLCASSFSYSIAGSYEQYFGPGTRLTVT.

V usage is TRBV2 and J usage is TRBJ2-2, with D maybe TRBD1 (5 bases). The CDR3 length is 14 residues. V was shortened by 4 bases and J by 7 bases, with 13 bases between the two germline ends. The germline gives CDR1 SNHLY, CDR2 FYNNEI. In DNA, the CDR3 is TGTGCCAGCAGTGGGACAAGGACGGTCGGGGAGCTGTTTTTT. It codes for CASSGTRTVGELFF.

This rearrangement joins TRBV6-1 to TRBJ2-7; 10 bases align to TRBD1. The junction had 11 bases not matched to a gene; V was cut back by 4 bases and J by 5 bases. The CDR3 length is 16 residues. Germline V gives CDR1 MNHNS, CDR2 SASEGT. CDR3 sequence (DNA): TGTGCCAGCAGTGCCTACGGGGACAGGGGAACGGACGAGCAGTACTTC. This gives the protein CASSAYGDRGTDEQYF.